This T cell receptor (beta chain) is drawn from a study of blood T cell repertoires in COVID-19. Study overall: COVID-19 samples from acute and convalescent phases originated in the United States, Italy and Spain. In each case, the material was cDNA or gDNA derived from T cells, B-cell-depleted T cells, or PBMCs.

By share, this clone ranks as medium-sized. Under the authors' procedure: Estimates of nucleated cell counts were drawn from the amplification of reference gene primers. Data came from immunoSEQ multiplex PCR; TCRdb stores just in-frame clones and leaves some out. That table gives V, J and clone size, and the DNA gave D and trimming. The sample lists more than 55,000 clones; almost 80% were seen once. CDR3 length: 16 residues. CDR1 and CDR2 from the germline V gene are SGHRS and YFSETQ. V gave up 3 bases and J gave up 6 bases, with 18 bases separating them. The clonotype was recovered from a man in his 60s with acute or convalescent COVID-19. The chain recombines TRBV5-1 with TRBJ1-4; D is possibly TRBD1 (6 bases). The sequenced material came from peripheral blood. The CDR3 loop is CASSYGQYYADEKLFF. The CDR3, as DNA: TGCGCCAGCAGCTACGGACAGTACTACGCGGATGAAAAACTGTTTTTT.